This TCR beta chain was sequenced for a study of CDR3 diversity in severe acne. MiXCR, run by TCRdb on the PCR reads, gives a single entry per CDR3 protein. The sample has under 95,000 distinct CDR3 sequences, around 50% seen once. The CDR3 runs 17 residues. Germline CDR1 is LGHNA and CDR2 is YNFKEQ. Germline trimming cut 2 bases from V and 2 bases from J; bases unmatched to any gene: 7. The sequencing sample was made of blood. The clonotype comes from a male donor in good health, serving as a control. This chain connects TRBV4-2 to TRBJ2-1; 9 bases map to TRBD2. The CDR3 DNA reads as TGTGCCAGCAGCCAACTAGCAGGCGGGGGGGCCTACAATGAGCAGTTCTTC. Protein product: CASSQLAGGGAYNEQFF.